Listed here are 32 T cell receptor beta chains from one sample, sequenced in a study of blood T cell repertoires in COVID-19. Only in-frame clones appear in the TCRdb table, and some are missing; sequencing was by immunoSEQ multiplex PCR. The table shows roughly 100,000 clones, with about 90% occurring only once. Sequencing used peripheral blood. The receptors shown here come from a man aged 50-60 years in a cohort sampled during active COVID-19.

The chain recombines TRBV6-4 with TRBJ1-6; D gene ambiguous. V was clipped by 10 bases and J by 2 bases, with 24 bases between them. This CDR3 has 18 amino acids. Germline loops: CDR1 MRHNA, CDR2 SNTAGT. CDR3 nucleotides: TGTGCCATCCAAGGTCAAGGTACGGGTTTTACCTATAATTCACCCCTCCACTTT. Encoded protein: CAIQGQGTGFTYNSPLHF.

The chain is built from TRBV10-1 and TRBJ2-2, with 13 nucleotides matching TRBD2. Trimming removed 8 bases from V and 6 bases from J; junction bases left unmatched: 6. The CDR3 length is 15 residues. Germline lookup yields CDR1 WNHNN and CDR2 SYGVQD (reference sequence). CDR3 protein: CASSTSGGAPGELFF. CDR3 DNA: TGCGCCAGCTCAACTAGCGGGGGGGCCCCCGGGGAGCTGTTTTTT.

V is TRBV6-5 and J is TRBJ2-2; D is perhaps TRBD1 (6 bases). V was clipped by 0 bases and J by 1 base, with 9 bases between them. Germline CDR1 MNHEY, CDR2 SVGAGI. CDR3 length: 16 residues. CDR3 region: CASSYSGTLNTGELFF. Written as DNA, the CDR3 is TGTGCCAGCAGTTACTCCGGGACACTGAACACCGGGGAGCTGTTTTTT.

The CDR3 is CASSQGPGVGEQYV. In DNA, the CDR3 is TGTGCCAGCAGTCAAGGCCCAGGGGTGGGAGAGCAGTACGTC. This chain connects TRBV27 to TRBJ2-7, with a possible D match to TRBD1 (6 bases). The CDR3 spans 14 residues. Germline V CDR1 and CDR2: MNHEY, SMNVEV (reference sequence). Trimming pared 5 bases from V and 7 bases from J, leaving 18 bases between.

V usage is TRBV2 and J usage is TRBJ2-2; TRBD2 might be the D (6 bases). V was cut by 8 bases and J by 3 bases, with 19 bases left in between. Germline V gene lookup returns CDR1 SNHLY and CDR2 FYNNEI. This CDR3 spans 16 amino acids. The CDR3 protein is CASDRGGVAYTGELFF. Written as DNA, the CDR3 is TGTGCCAGCGATCGGGGCGGGGTCGCTTACACCGGGGAGCTGTTTTTT. The complete variable domain, with remaining parts taken from reference TRBV2 and TRBJ2-2, reads EPEVTQTPSHQVTQMGQEVILRCVPISNHLYFYWYRQILGQKVEFLVSFYNNEISEKSEIFDDQFSVERPDGSNFTLKIRSTKLEDSAMYFCASDRGGVAYTGELFFGEGSRLTVL.

The chain has TRBV2 and TRBJ2-7; D is undetermined. CDR1 is SNHLY, CDR2 FYNNEI, per germline. This CDR3 is built from 13 residues. Trimming took off 3 bases at V and 3 bases at J, with 9 bases between the two ends. The CDR3 DNA is TGTGCCAGCAGTGATCTGATCTACTACGAGCAGTACTTC. This gives the protein CASSDLIYYEQYF.

The J gene is TRBJ2-3, the V gene TRBV4-1, with 12 bases identical to TRBD1. With 4 bases clipped from V and 4 bases from J, the junction kept 9 bases outside the gene matches. The CDR3 runs to 17 residues. The germline gives CDR1 MGHRA, CDR2 YSYEKL. DNA of the CDR3: TGCGCCAGCAGCCGGGACTCCGGGACAGGGGGCGCAGATACGCAGTATTTT. This gives the protein CASSRDSGTGGADTQYF.

The chain couples TRBV7-3 to TRBJ1-2, with 10 bases matching TRBD1. Germline V gene lookup returns CDR1 SGHTA and CDR2 FQGTGA. Unmatched junction bases numbered 8, after V lost 5 bases and J lost 8 bases. There are 14 residues in the CDR3. CDR3 protein: CASSPSGQGVGYTF. The CDR3 DNA follows: TGTGCCAGCAGCCCCTCCGGACAGGGGGTCGGCTACACCTTC.

This sequence joins TRBV24-1 and TRBJ1-5; no clear D gene. Germline V gene data show CDR1 as KGHDR and CDR2 as SFDVKD. This CDR3 has 15 residues. V lost 2 bases, J lost 3 bases, and 10 bases lay in between. The CDR3 sequence is CATSDSRTNNQPQHF. The CDR3 DNA follows: TGTGCCACCAGTGATTCCAGAACTAACAATCAGCCCCAGCATTTT.

This clone has a single count. The CDR3 region has the DNA TGTGCCAGCAGCGGATCAGGGGGCGCGACTCAGTACTTC. Amino acid sequence: CASSGSGGATQYF. The chain combines TRBV9 with TRBJ2-7; TRBD1 matches at 8 bases. CDR3 length: 13 amino acids. The germline CDR1 and CDR2 sequences are SGDLS and YYNGEE. The junction had 9 bases not matched to a gene; V was cut back by 3 bases and J by 10 bases.

This clone was observed once. The rearrangement links TRBV6-5 to TRBJ2-3; no definite D call. V lost 6 bases, J lost 4 bases, and 8 bases lay in between. CDR1 is MNHEY, CDR2 SVGAGI, per germline. The CDR3 is 12 residues long. Here the CDR3 reads CASRAPADTQYF. CDR3 DNA sequence: TGTGCCAGCAGGGCTCCCGCAGATACGCAGTATTTT.

This clone was seen a handful of times. The chain joins TRBV7-9 to TRBJ2-7; 9 bases fit TRBD1. V was clipped by 4 bases and J by 6 bases; unmatched bases: 7. This CDR3 contains 14 residues. The germline V gene has CDR1 SEHNR and CDR2 FQNEAQ (reference sequence). The CDR3: CASSSRDRVTEQYF. The DNA for the CDR3 is TGTGCCAGCAGCTCCCGGGACAGGGTTACCGAGCAGTACTTC.

J is TRBJ1-1 and V is TRBV19; D is possibly TRBD1 (5 bases). The CDR3 sequence is 13 residues long. Trimming removed 6 bases at V and 5 bases at J, with 13 bases between. CDR1 LNHDA and CDR2 SQIVND come from the germline V gene (reference sequence). The CDR3 DNA sequence: TGTGCCAGTAGCTCGTGGCCAGGGACTGAAGCTTTCTTT. Translation gives CASSSWPGTEAFF.

This clone has only one observation. The chain employs TRBV9 and TRBJ2-4; possibly TRBD1 for D (6 bases). Per germline, CDR1 SGDLS and CDR2 YYNGEE. The CDR3 totals 15 residues. Trimming removed 0 bases from V and 6 bases from J, with 13 bases in between. CDR3 nucleotide sequence: TGTGCCAGCAGCGTAGAACTGGACAGCTTAAACATTCAGTACTTC. Encoded protein: CASSVELDSLNIQYF.

This clone appeared once. This rearrangement joins TRBV7-2 to TRBJ2-1; 11 positions agree with TRBD2. Germline V gene sequence: CDR1 SGHTA, CDR2 FQGNSA. The trim removed 1 base at V and 7 bases at J, leaving 9 bases unmatched. The CDR3 loop spans 17 amino acids. The CDR3 here is CASSLVSSGGYGNEQFF. The CDR3 DNA follows: TGTGCCAGCAGCTTAGTGTCTAGCGGGGGGTATGGGAATGAGCAGTTCTTC.

The J gene is TRBJ2-2, the V gene TRBV2; D gene ambiguous. The CDR3 loop spans 18 amino acids. Germline CDR1 reads SNHLY; CDR2 reads FYNNEI. V shed 5 bases and J shed 0 bases, with 19 bases lying between them. CDR3 loop: CASSQTKTRISNTGELFF. CDR3 DNA sequence: TGTGCCAGCAGTCAAACCAAAACAAGAATATCGAACACCGGGGAGCTGTTTTTT.

The V and J genes are TRBV7-9 and TRBJ2-4, with 7 bases identical to TRBD2. CDR3 size: 15 residues. Germline V gene data show CDR1 as SEHNR and CDR2 as FQNEAQ (reference sequence). Trimming removed 6 bases from V and 6 bases from J; junction bases left unmatched: 11. CDR3 amino acids: CASSSPAGTTNIQYF. The DNA of the CDR3 is TGTGCCAGCAGTTCTCCAGCCGGGACTACAAACATTCAGTACTTC.

The DNA of the CDR3 is TGTGCCAGCAGCTTTATAGATAGCAATCAGCCCCAGCATTTT. Protein product: CASSFIDSNQPQHF. The chain links TRBV5-6 to TRBJ1-5; no clear D. The ends were cut back, 2 bases at V and 0 bases at J, with 6 bases in the middle. Looked up from germline, CDR1 is SGHDT and CDR2 is YYEEEE. The CDR3 is 14 residues long.

The V call is TRBV5-5, the J call TRBJ2-1, with 9 bases matching TRBD2. This CDR3 region has 16 residues. Germline CDR1 SGHKS, CDR2 YYEKEE (reference sequence). V was pared by 0 bases and J by 9 bases, with 10 bases of the junction left unmatched. The CDR3 coding sequence is TGTGCCAGCAGCTTGGTTGCGGGGGGGCCTTGGGGTGAGCAGTTCTTC. It is translated as CASSLVAGGPWGEQFF.

V gene TRBV4-1 combines with J gene TRBJ2-3; tentatively, D is TRBD2 (5 bases). The V and J ends lost 1 base and 4 bases respectively, with 12 bases between them. CDR3 length equals 15 residues. Germline V lookup: CDR1 MGHRA, CDR2 YSYEKL. Here the CDR3 DNA reads TGCGCCAGCAGCCAAGGACTTGGACTCGCAGATACGCAGTATTTT. Translating it yields CASSQGLGLADTQYF.

This chain uses TRBV28 with TRBJ1-3; D is ambiguous. The CDR3 runs to 13 residues. The V gene's germline CDR1 is MDHEN and CDR2 SYDVKM. The V end lost 6 bases, the J end lost 4 bases, and 10 bases lay between the germline ends. CDR3: CASRGQRGNTIYF. CDR3 in DNA: TGTGCCAGCAGGGGCCAAAGGGGAAACACCATATATTTT.

The chain uses TRBV18 and TRBJ2-1; D gene ambiguous. The CDR3 totals 15 residues. In germline, CDR1 is KGHSH, CDR2 LQKENI. With 6 bases removed from V and 4 bases from J, the gap between germline ends came to 16 bases. In DNA form, the CDR3 reads TGTGCCAGCTCCCTGTTACTTGGAGATTACAATGAGCAGTTCTTC. Its protein product is CASSLLLGDYNEQFF.

The chain combines TRBV5-1 with TRBJ2-1, with 11 positions matching TRBD2. The CDR3 contains 17 residues. V shed 0 bases, J shed 4 bases, and the junction held 6 bases outside the gene matches. Germline V CDR1 and CDR2: SGHRS, YFSETQ. The CDR3 here is CASSLAPSGGTYNEQFF. The CDR3 coding sequence is TGCGCCAGCAGCTTGGCTCCTAGCGGGGGGACGTACAATGAGCAGTTCTTC.

This chain links TRBV24-1 with TRBJ1-5; TRBD1 agrees at 9 bases. This CDR3 spans 12 amino acids. V trimming: 11 bases; J trimming: 9 bases; junction bases outside the gene matches: 7. Germline-derived CDR1 and CDR2 are KGHDR and SFDVKD. The CDR3 DNA reads TGTGCCATCGGGACAGGGCTAGGGCCCCAGCATTTT. Translation: CAIGTGLGPQHF.

The chain combines TRBV5-6 with TRBJ2-7, with D possibly being TRBD1 (5 bases). Germline lookup yields CDR1 SGHDT and CDR2 YYEEEE. CDR3 length equals 13 residues. V lost 3 bases, J lost 2 bases, and 9 bases lay in between. In DNA, the CDR3 is TGTGCCAGCAGCTGGGGCGGACCCTACGAGCAGTACTTC. This translates into CASSWGGPYEQYF.

The V gene is TRBV14, the J gene TRBJ1-4; 9 nucleotides agree with TRBD1. The length of the CDR3 is 15 residues. V gave up 4 bases and J gave up 7 bases; unmatched junction bases: 7. Germline-derived CDR1 and CDR2 are SGHDN and FVKESK. The CDR3 coding sequence is TGTGCCAGCAGCCTTCTGGGACAGGGTGCTGAAAAACTGTTTTTT. This sequence encodes CASSLLGQGAEKLFF.

This clone has a single count. The rearrangement joins TRBV29-1 to TRBJ1-1; 9 bases align to TRBD1. With V trimmed by 6 bases and J by 3 bases, 8 bases remained unmatched. The germline V gene encodes CDR1 SQVTM and CDR2 ANQGSEA. The CDR3 contains 14 residues. The chain's CDR3 is CSVVTGGLYTEAFF. Written as DNA, the CDR3 is TGCAGCGTCGTGACAGGGGGATTATACACTGAAGCTTTCTTT.

V usage is TRBV5-4 and J usage is TRBJ2-3; unclear D gene. V was shortened by 0 bases and J by 2 bases, with 13 bases between the two germline ends. The CDR3 loop spans 16 amino acids. CDR1 is SGHNT and CDR2 is YYREEE in the germline V gene (reference sequence). The CDR3 loop is CASSLGDSRATDTQYF. CDR3 DNA: TGTGCCAGCAGCTTGGGAGACTCGAGAGCCACAGATACGCAGTATTTT.

The gene calls are TRBV7-9 and TRBJ2-7, with 8 bases matching TRBD1. The CDR3 is 15 amino acids. The ends lost 6 bases at V and 3 bases at J; junction bases unmatched: 10. CDR1 is SEHNR and CDR2 is FQNEAQ in the germline V gene (reference sequence). The CDR3 loop is CASRSTGTGHYEQYF. The CDR3 region has the DNA TGTGCCAGCAGATCAACCGGGACAGGCCACTACGAGCAGTACTTC.

The chain has TRBV4-2 and TRBJ1-5; D is uncertain. Between the trimmed V and J ends, which lost 0 bases and 4 bases, there was a span of 7 bases. Germline loops: CDR1 LGHNA, CDR2 YNFKEQ. The CDR3 loop spans 14 amino acids. Here the CDR3 reads CASSQDGGNQPQHF. As DNA, the CDR3 is TGTGCCAGCAGCCAAGACGGAGGGAATCAGCCCCAGCATTTT.

This clone was seen a handful of times. The V call is TRBV2, the J call TRBJ2-5; TRBD2 is a possible D gene (5 bases). This CDR3 is 15 amino acids long. Trimming removed 8 bases at V and 5 bases at J, with 21 bases between. Germline V lookup: CDR1 SNHLY, CDR2 FYNNEI. DNA for the CDR3: TGTGCCAGCCATCTGACCCCTCCCCCGGGGGAGACCCAGTACTTC. Encoded protein: CASHLTPPPGETQYF.

The chain links TRBV18 to TRBJ1-2; D is uncertain. The CDR3 has 15 residues. V was pared by 0 bases and J by 3 bases, with 11 bases between. Germline-derived CDR1 and CDR2 are KGHSH and LQKENI. The chain's CDR3 is CASSPPTAWDYGYTF. DNA of the CDR3: TGTGCCAGCTCACCACCCACAGCTTGGGACTATGGCTACACCTTC.